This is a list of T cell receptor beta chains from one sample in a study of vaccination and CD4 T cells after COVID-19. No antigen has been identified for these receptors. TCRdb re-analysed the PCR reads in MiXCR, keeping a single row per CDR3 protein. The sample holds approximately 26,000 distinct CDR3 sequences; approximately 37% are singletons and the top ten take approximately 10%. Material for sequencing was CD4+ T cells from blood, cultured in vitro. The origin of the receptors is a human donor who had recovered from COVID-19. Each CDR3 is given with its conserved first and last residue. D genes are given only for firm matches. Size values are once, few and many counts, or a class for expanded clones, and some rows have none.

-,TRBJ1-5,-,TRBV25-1,CASSAGGAGDQPQHF,TGTGCCAGCAGTGCCGGGGGGGCAGGGGATCAGCCCCAGCATTTT
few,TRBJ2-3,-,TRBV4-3,CASSQDWGGGQVGTDTQYF,TGCGCCAGCAGCCAAGATTGGGGAGGCGGGCAAGTCGGCACAGATACGCAGTATTTT
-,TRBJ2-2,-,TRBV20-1,CSARENRNTGELFF,TGCAGTGCTAGAGAAAACAGGAACACCGGGGAGCTGTTTTTT
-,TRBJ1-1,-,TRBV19,CASSIEGGKDTEAFF,TGTGCCAGTAGTATCGAGGGGGGTAAAGACACTGAAGCTTTCTTT
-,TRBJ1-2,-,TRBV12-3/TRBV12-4,CASSEQVYGYTF,TGTGCCAGCAGTGAGCAGGTCTATGGCTACACCTTC
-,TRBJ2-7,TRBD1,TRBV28,CASSLAGTGGSYEQYF,TGTGCCAGCAGTTTAGCCGGGACAGGGGGTAGCTACGAGCAGTACTTC
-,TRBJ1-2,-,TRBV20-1,CSARDSGYGYTF,TGCAGTGCTAGAGATTCGGGATATGGCTACACCTTC
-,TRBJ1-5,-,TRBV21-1,CASSKTANSNQPQHF,TGTGCCAGCAGCAAGACCGCTAACAGCAATCAGCCCCAGCATTTT
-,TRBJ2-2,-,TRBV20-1,CSARGWVNTGELFF,TGCAGTGCTAGGGGTTGGGTCAACACCGGGGAGCTGTTTTTT
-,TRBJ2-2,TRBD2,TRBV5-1,CASSLRLAGQNTGELFF,TGCGCCAGCAGCTTGAGACTAGCGGGACAGAACACCGGGGAGCTGTTTTTT
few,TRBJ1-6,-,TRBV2,CASSIYKSNSPLHF,TGTGCCAGCAGTATCTACAAGTCGAATTCACCCCTCCACTTT
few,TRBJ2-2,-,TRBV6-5,CASSYGGTNTGELFF,TGTGCCAGCAGTTACGGCGGGACGAACACCGGGGAGCTGTTTTTT
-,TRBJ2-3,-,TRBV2,CASSELGTDTQYF,TGTGCCAGCAGTGAACTAGGGACAGATACGCAGTATTTT
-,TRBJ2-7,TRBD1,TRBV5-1,CASSFGPGQGAKEQYF,TGCGCCAGCAGCTTTGGACCGGGACAGGGGGCAAAGGAGCAGTACTTC
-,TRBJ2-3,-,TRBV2,CASRQGRDYTQYF,TGTGCCAGCAGACAGGGGCGGGATTACACGCAGTATTTT
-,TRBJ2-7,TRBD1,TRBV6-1,CASIKDSRRRTGFYEQYF,TGTGCCAGCATTAAAGACAGCCGAAGGCGGACAGGGTTCTACGAGCAGTACTTC
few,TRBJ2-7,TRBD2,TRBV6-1,CASSEDLKLADGLYYEQYF,TGTGCCAGCAGTGAAGACCTGAAACTAGCGGACGGTTTGTACTACGAGCAGTACTTC
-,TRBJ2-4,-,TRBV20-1,CSARGGLTPARIAKNIQYF,TGCAGTGCTAGAGGGGGCCTTACCCCCGCGCGGATAGCCAAAAACATTCAGTACTTC
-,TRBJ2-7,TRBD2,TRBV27,CASSKGPSGGSYEQYF,TGTGCCAGCAGTAAGGGTCCTAGCGGGGGCTCCTACGAGCAGTACTTC
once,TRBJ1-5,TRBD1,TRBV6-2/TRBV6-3,CASRFFTGGESNQPQHF,TGTGCCAGCAGGTTTTTTACAGGGGGCGAAAGCAATCAGCCCCAGCATTTT
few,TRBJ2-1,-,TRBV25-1,CASSEVVSYNEQFF,TGTGCCAGCAGTGAGGTAGTCTCCTACAATGAGCAGTTCTTC
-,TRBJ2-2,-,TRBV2,CAISRQDLANTGELFF,TGTGCCATCAGCCGACAGGACTTGGCGAACACCGGGGAGCTGTTTTTT
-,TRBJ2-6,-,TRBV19,CASSFEVTYTGANVLTF,TGTGCCAGTAGTTTTGAGGTAACCTACACTGGGGCCAACGTCCTGACTTTC
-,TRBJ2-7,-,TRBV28,CASSSSPGRREQYF,TGTGCCAGCAGTTCCTCCCCCGGAAGGCGCGAGCAGTACTTC
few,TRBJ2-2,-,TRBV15,CATSRGGALNTGELFF,TGTGCCACCAGCAGAGGGGGGGCCCTTAACACCGGGGAGCTGTTTTTT
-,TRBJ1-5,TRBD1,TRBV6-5,CASSSTGVQPQHF,TGTGCCAGCAGTTCGACAGGGGTCCAACCCCAGCATTTT
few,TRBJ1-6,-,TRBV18,CASSPGTRLYNSPLHF,TGTGCCAGCTCACCAGGGACCAGGCTTTATAATTCACCCCTCCACTTT
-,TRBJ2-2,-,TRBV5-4,CASSLVEGELFF,TGTGCCAGCAGCTTGGTAGAAGGGGAGCTGTTTTTT
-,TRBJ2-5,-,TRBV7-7,CASSPAGTKETQYF,TGTGCTAGCAGCCCGGCCGGGACAAAAGAGACCCAGTACTTC
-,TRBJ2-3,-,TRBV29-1,CSVIRQGTDTQYF,TGCAGCGTTATTCGGCAGGGCACAGATACGCAGTATTTT
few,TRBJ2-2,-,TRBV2,CASSPLTGLNTGELFF,TGTGCCAGCAGTCCATTGACAGGATTGAACACCGGGGAGCTGTTTTTT
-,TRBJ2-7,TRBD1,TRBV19,CASSPRARGLAYEQYF,TGTGCCAGTAGTCCCCGGGCCAGGGGGCTAGCCTACGAGCAGTACTTC
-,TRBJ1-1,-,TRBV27,CASSLNGDPNTEAFF,TGTGCCAGCAGTTTAAACGGGGACCCGAACACTGAAGCTTTCTTT
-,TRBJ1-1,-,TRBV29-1,CSVVGFSTEAFF,TGCAGCGTTGTAGGGTTTAGCACTGAAGCTTTCTTT
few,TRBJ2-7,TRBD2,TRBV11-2,CASSLRGVLEQYF,TGTGCCAGCAGCTTGCGGGGGGTACTCGAGCAGTACTTC
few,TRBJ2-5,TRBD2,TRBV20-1,CSARATLAGKSETQYF,TGCAGTGCTAGAGCAACTCTAGCGGGAAAGTCGGAGACCCAGTACTTC